The 4 T cell receptor beta chains reported below all come from one sample, sequenced in a study of patients and donors after allogeneic stem cell transplantation (dated by TCRdb to the early 2020s). The library relied on RT-PCR. Sequencing relied on a NextSeq 550. TCRdb reprocessed the public reads (quality trimming at Q25 with fastp, clone calling with MiXCR) and kept in-frame beta chains. Every distinct CDR3 protein forms one entry, paired with its most common genes and DNA. This sample is represented by about 960,000 distinct CDR3 sequences; about a sixth of them were singletons. Under 6.5% of the sample comes from the top ten. Sequencing was carried out using blood, either unsorted or a sorted T cell fraction (not recorded which). The receptor source for this set is a human donor who was either an allogeneic HSCT recipient or a stem cell or donor lymphocyte infusion donor (not recorded which). It is not recorded whose cells these are; they may come from a transplant donor.

Many counts were recorded for this clonotype. The V and J genes are TRBV5-1 and TRBJ2-7; 7 bases line up with TRBD1. CDR3 length: 14 residues. CDR1 SGHRS and CDR2 YFSETQ come from the germline V gene. V gave up 3 bases and J gave up 4 bases; unmatched junction bases: 7. In DNA, the CDR3 is TGCGCCAGCAGCTCCGGGACAGATTCATACGAGCAGTACTTC. Translating it yields CASSSGTDSYEQYF.

This clonotype has just a few counts. The chain combines TRBV12-3 or TRBV12-4 with TRBJ2-6, with TRBD2 matching 13 bases. The CDR3 is made up of 20 amino acids. V was pared by 6 bases and J by 3 bases, with 14 bases of the junction left unmatched. The CDR3 is CASSNFGLAGEARGANVLTF. The DNA of the CDR3 is TGTGCCAGCAGCAACTTCGGACTAGCGGGAGAGGCCCGTGGGGCCAACGTCCTGACTTTC.

This clonotype was found many times. This rearrangement joins TRBV10-3 to TRBJ2-2, with 10 bases that match TRBD1. There are 14 residues in the CDR3. The J segment lost 8 bases and the V segment lost 10 bases, leaving 10 bases of the junction unmatched. Germline assignment: CDR1 ENHRY and CDR2 SYGVKD. The CDR3 sequence: CASRPGQGTGELFF. CDR3 sequence (DNA): TGTGCCAGTCGACCGGGACAGGGGACGGGGGAGCTGTTTTTT.

The genes are TRBV12-3 or TRBV12-4 and TRBJ1-6; 7 positions match TRBD1. The CDR3 is 15 amino acids. Unmatched junction bases numbered 8, after V lost 5 bases and J lost 7 bases. CDR3 in amino acids: CASSPTTGVNSPLHF. The CDR3 DNA is TGTGCCAGCAGTCCAACCACAGGGGTAAATTCACCCCTCCACTTT.